This TCR beta chain came from a study of cytomegalovirus exposure and HLA in healthy donors. Of note for this clone: What it recognizes is unknown.

Study outcomes and limitations: Later analysis suggested most CMV-associated TCR beta chains were HLA-restricted. The authors excluded some V segments, including TRBV6-2 and TRBV6-3, as indistinguishable. In an earlier analysis, productive rearrangement rates for most beta V segments clustered near 90% or 30%.

Germline values: CDR1 SGHVS, CDR2 FQNEAQ. The V segment lost 2 bases and the J segment 6 bases; nucleotides outside the gene matches: 5. There are 16 residues in the CDR3. The PCR ran on 60 Vbeta and 13 Jbeta primers. TCRdb's table, derived via immunoSEQ multiplex PCR, lists solely in-frame clones and lacks some. Among around 130,000 clones, 80% to 90% were seen once, and the ten largest hold 2.5% to 3.5%. This chain joins TRBV7-8 and TRBJ2-1; 12 bases align to TRBD2. The specimen sequenced was PBMCs. This TCR was sampled from a woman aged 18-29 years in good health and CMV-seropositive. The CDR3 region is CASSLPLAGGSNEQFF. The CDR3 DNA reads TGTGCCAGCAGCTTACCTCTAGCGGGGGGGTCCAATGAGCAGTTCTTC.